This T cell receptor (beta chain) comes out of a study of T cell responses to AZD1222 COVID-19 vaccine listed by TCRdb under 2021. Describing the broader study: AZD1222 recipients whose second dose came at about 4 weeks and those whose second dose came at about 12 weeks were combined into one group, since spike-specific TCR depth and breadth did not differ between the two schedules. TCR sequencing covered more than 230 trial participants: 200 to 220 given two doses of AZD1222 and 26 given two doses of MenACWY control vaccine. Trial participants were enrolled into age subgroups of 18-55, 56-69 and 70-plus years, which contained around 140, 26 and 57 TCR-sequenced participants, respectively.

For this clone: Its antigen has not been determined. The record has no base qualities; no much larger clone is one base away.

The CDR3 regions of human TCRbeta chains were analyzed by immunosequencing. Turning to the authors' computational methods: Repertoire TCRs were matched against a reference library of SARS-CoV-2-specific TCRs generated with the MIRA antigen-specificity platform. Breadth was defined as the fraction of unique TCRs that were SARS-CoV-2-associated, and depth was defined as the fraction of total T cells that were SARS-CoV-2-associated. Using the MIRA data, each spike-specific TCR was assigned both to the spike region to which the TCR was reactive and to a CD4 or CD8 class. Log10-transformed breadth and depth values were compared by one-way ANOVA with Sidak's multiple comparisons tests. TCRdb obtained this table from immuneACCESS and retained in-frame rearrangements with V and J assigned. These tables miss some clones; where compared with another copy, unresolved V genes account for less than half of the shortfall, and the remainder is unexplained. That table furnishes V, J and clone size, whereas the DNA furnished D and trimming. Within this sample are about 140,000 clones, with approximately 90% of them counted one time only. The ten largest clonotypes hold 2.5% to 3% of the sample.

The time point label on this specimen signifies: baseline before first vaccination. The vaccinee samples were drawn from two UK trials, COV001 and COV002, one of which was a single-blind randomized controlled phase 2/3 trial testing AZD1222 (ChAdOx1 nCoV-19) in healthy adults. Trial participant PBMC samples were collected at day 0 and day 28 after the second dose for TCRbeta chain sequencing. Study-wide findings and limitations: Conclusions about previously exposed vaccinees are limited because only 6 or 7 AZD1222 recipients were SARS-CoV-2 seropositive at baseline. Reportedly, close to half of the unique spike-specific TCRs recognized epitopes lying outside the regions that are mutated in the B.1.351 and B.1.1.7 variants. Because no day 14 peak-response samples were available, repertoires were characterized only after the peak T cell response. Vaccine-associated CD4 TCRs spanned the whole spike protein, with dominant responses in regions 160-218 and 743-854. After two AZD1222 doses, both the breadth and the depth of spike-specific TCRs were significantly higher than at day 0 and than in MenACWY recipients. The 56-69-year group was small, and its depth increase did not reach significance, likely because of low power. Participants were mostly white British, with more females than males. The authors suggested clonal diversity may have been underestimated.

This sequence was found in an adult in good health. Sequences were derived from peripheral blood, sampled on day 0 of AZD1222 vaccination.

The CDR3 amino acid sequence is: CASSQDLWTLNTEAFF. The sequenced DNA is TGTGCCAGCAGCCAAGATCTCTGGACACTGAACACTGAAGCTTTCTTT. The chain is made from TRBV14 and TRBJ1-1; a tentative D call is TRBD1 (5 bases match). The CDR3 contains 16 residues, cysteine and phenylalanine counted. Just the 48-base CDR3 DNA is kept, in frame starting at base 1. The trim is 0 bases for V and 0 bases for J, with a gap of 11 bases between the germline ends. CDR1 and CDR2, per the germline V gene, are SGHDN and FVKESK. Where the CDR3 stops, the reference TRBV14 and TRBJ1-1 genes take over; the full variable domain is EAGVTQFPSHSVIEKGQTVTLRCDPISGHDNLYWYRRVMGKEIKFLLHFVKESKQDESGMPNNRFLAERTGGTYSTLKVQPAELEDSGVYFCASSQDLWTLNTEAFFGQGTRLTVV.